The T cell receptor beta chain under discussion was sequenced for a study of cytomegalovirus exposure and HLA in healthy donors. This PCR relied on a set of 60 Vbeta primers and 13 Jbeta primers. The repertoire was sequenced with immunoSEQ multiplex PCR; TCRdb's copy has only in-frame clones and lacks some. The table includes hundreds of thousands of clones, 60% to 85% detected once. For this clone: Its antigen is unidentified.

V lost 8 bases to trimming and J lost 0 bases; unmatched junction nucleotides: 3. Germline V gene lookup returns CDR1 LNHDA and CDR2 SQIVND (reference sequence). This CDR3 is built from 15 residues. Study findings and constraints: Later on, a genetic analysis was performed. It linked a missense variant in DCLRE1C with V- and J-gene trimming of TCR beta.

Sequencing used PBMCs. The receptor was derived from a man aged 40-55 years in good health and CMV-seronegative. The chain is built from TRBV19 and TRBJ2-6, with TRBD1 matching over 8 bases. The CDR3 sequence is CASLGTGSGANVLTF. The CDR3 bases are TGTGCCAGTCTCGGGACAGGCTCTGGGGCCAACGTCCTGACTTTC.